The clone carrying this TCR beta chain was recorded at least ten times. Its matching antigen is unknown. Here immunoSEQ multiplex PCR was the method, and the copy in TCRdb shows in-frame clones only, minus some. The data list tens of thousands of clones, none observed once; more than 2% falls to the top ten. This specimen belongs to a study of T cells after posttransplantation cyclophosphamide. In germline, CDR1 is MGHRA, CDR2 YSYEKL. The CDR3 has 14 amino acids. With 8 bases clipped from V and 5 bases from J, the junction kept 9 bases outside the gene matches. Overall study findings and caveats: Blood and skin or GI T cell repertoires showed limited TRB overlap. Donor CD8+ memory clones often dominated recipient blood repertoires at later times.

On the day of bone marrow donation, the related graft donor provided peripheral blood. V and J are TRBV4-1 and TRBJ1-1, with 9 bases that match TRBD1. The sequence came from a man aged 50-60 years in good health, CMV-negative, and a related stem cell transplant donor. Specimen: PBMCs. The chain's CDR3 is CASSYDRGVTEAFF. The CDR3 bases are TGCGCCAGCTCTTACGACAGGGGGGTTACTGAAGCTTTCTTT.